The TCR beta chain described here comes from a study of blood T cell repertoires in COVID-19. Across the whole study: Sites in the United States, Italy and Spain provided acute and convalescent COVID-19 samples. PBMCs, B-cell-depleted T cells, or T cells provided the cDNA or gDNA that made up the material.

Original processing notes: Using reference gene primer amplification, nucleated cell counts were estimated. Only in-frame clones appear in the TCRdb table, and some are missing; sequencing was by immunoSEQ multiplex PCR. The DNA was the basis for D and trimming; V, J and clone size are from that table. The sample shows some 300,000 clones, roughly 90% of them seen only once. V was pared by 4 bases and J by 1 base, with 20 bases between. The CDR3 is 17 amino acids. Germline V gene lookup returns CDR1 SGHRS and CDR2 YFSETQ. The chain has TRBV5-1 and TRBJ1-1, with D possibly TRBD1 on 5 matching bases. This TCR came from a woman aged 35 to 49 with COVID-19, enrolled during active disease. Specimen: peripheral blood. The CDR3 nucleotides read TGCGCCAGCAGCCCCTTTGCGGGGGGGATACAGAACACTGAAGCTTTCTTT. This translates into CASSPFAGGIQNTEAFF.